The 10 T cell receptor beta chains listed next were all sequenced from one sample in a study of shared clonotypes between healthy human individuals. The data were produced by immunoSEQ multiplex PCR, yet TCRdb's version contains in-frame clones alone and is incomplete. Among over a million clones listed, approximately 98.5% were seen once. Material for sequencing was naive CD4+ T cells sorted from blood. The sample's subset: CD45RA+ positively selected. Source of these receptors: a man aged 25-45 years in good health.

The rearrangement uses TRBV28 and TRBJ1-2; 7 bases are a match to TRBD1. V trimming: 6 bases; J trimming: 10 bases; junction bases outside the gene matches: 11. This CDR3 is built from 13 residues. Germline values: CDR1 MDHEN, CDR2 SYDVKM. CDR3 nucleotide sequence: TGTGCCAGCAGGTCACCCGGGACAGCGATCTACACCTTC. This sequence encodes CASRSPGTAIYTF.

This chain joins TRBV20-1 and TRBJ2-1, with D possibly TRBD1 on 5 matching bases. This CDR3 is 11 amino acids long. V shed 6 bases and J shed 9 bases, with 12 bases lying between them. Germline V gene lookup returns CDR1 DFQATT and CDR2 SNEGSKA (reference sequence). In DNA form, the CDR3 reads TGCAGTGCCCTGATTAGGGGTGAGCAGTTCTTC. The encoded protein is CSALIRGEQFF.

The genes are TRBV5-1 and TRBJ1-5; unclear D gene. Germline assignment: CDR1 SGHRS and CDR2 YFSETQ. V gave up 2 bases and J gave up 4 bases, with 10 bases separating them. This CDR3 region has 14 residues. DNA of the CDR3: TGCGCCAGCAGCTTACTCCCAGTGAATCAGCCCCAGCATTTT. Translation gives CASSLLPVNQPQHF. The full variable domain, its missing parts supplied by reference TRBV5-1 and TRBJ1-5, is KAGVTQTPRYLIKTRGQQVTLSCSPISGHRSVSWYQQTPGQGLQFLFEYFSETQRNKGNFPGRFSGRQFSNSRSEMNVSTLELGDSALYLCASSLLPVNQPQHFGDGTRLSIL.

This clone was detected only once. This chain joins TRBV5-1 and TRBJ2-1, with D perhaps matching TRBD2 (5 bases). The CDR3 contains 16 residues. Germline CDR1 reads SGHRS; CDR2 reads YFSETQ. The V and J ends lost 0 bases and 5 bases respectively, with 15 bases between them. CDR3 loop: CASSLARGPKNNEQFF. In DNA form, the CDR3 reads TGCGCCAGCAGCTTGGCGAGAGGGCCGAAGAACAATGAGCAGTTCTTC. The entire variable domain, with the rest obtained from reference TRBV5-1 and TRBJ2-1, is as follows: KAGVTQTPRYLIKTRGQQVTLSCSPISGHRSVSWYQQTPGQGLQFLFEYFSETQRNKGNFPGRFSGRQFSNSRSEMNVSTLELGDSALYLCASSLARGPKNNEQFFGPGTRLTVL.

This clone was recorded once. V and J are TRBV6-1 and TRBJ1-5; no firm D call. V dropped 8 bases and J dropped 0 bases, with 14 bases sitting between them. The CDR3 is 15 residues long. Germline V gene sequence: CDR1 MNHNS, CDR2 SASEGT. The CDR3 sequence is CASLQRGYSNQPQHF. The CDR3 nucleotides are TGTGCCAGCCTCCAGCGAGGGTATAGCAATCAGCCCCAGCATTTT.

V usage is TRBV28 and J usage is TRBJ1-2; D gene uncertain. V gave up 4 bases and J gave up 5 bases, with 23 bases separating them. Per the germline V gene, CDR1 is MDHEN and CDR2 is SYDVKM. This CDR3 spans 17 amino acids. This CDR3 is CASSSPKTWVRSYGYTF. As DNA, the CDR3 is TGTGCCAGCAGTTCACCCAAGACCTGGGTGCGTTCTTATGGCTACACCTTC.

The J gene is TRBJ2-2, the V gene TRBV19; D gene unclear. V lost 3 bases and J 1 base, leaving 6 bases between the germline ends. The CDR3 contains 14 residues. From germline, CDR1 is LNHDA and CDR2 SQIVND (reference sequence). CDR3 in DNA: TGTGCCAGTAGTATCTGGTGGAACACCGGGGAGCTGTTTTTT. Amino acids: CASSIWWNTGELFF.

The V and J genes are TRBV7-2 and TRBJ2-2; 11 bases are shared with TRBD1. CDR1 and CDR2 (germline): SGHTA, FQGNSA. CDR3 size: 15 residues. V lost 2 bases, J lost 6 bases, and 2 bases stayed unmatched. The chain's CDR3 is CASSLPGQGAGELFF. CDR3 coding DNA: TGTGCCAGCAGCTTACCGGGACAGGGGGCCGGGGAGCTGTTTTTT.

The chain employs TRBV7-3 and TRBJ2-5, with TRBD1 identical over 9 bases. With V trimmed by 5 bases and J by 5 bases, 3 bases remained unmatched. CDR1 is SGHTA and CDR2 is FQGTGA in the germline V gene. The CDR3 loop spans 13 amino acids. The CDR3 DNA reads as TGTGCCAGCAGCCGGGACAGGGCGGAGACCCAGTACTTC. It is translated as CASSRDRAETQYF. Variable domain in full (rest from reference TRBV7-3 and TRBJ2-5): GAGVSQTPSNKVTEKGKYVELRCDPISGHTALYWYRQSLGQGPEFLIYFQGTGAADDSGLPNDRFFAVRPEGSVSTLKIQRTERGDSAVYLCASSRDRAETQYFGPGTRLLVL.

The V call is TRBV10-1, the J call TRBJ2-7; D unclear. Germline V CDR1 and CDR2: WNHNN, SYGVQD (reference sequence). The CDR3 spans 19 residues. V lost 2 bases and J lost 4, with 27 bases in between. CDR3: CASSELWYRLKEQIYEQYF. The DNA of the CDR3 is TGCGCCAGCAGTGAGCTGTGGTACCGTCTTAAGGAACAGATATACGAGCAGTACTTC.